This entry describes one T cell receptor beta chain. V was cut by 2 bases and J by 4 bases, with 12 bases left in between. The germline gives CDR1 MDHEN, CDR2 SYDVKM. This CDR3 comprises 15 residues. This sample is drawn from a study of blood T cell repertoires in COVID-19. Libraries were prepared by immunoSEQ multiplex PCR; TCRdb keeps only in-frame clonotypes and omits some of them. The sample shows 250,000 to 300,000 clones, about 88% of them seen only once. All enrollees were roughly 18 to 89 years old and from around 25 US areas. Participants were placed into cohorts based on the clinical history they reported.

The gene calls are TRBV28 and TRBJ1-5; D call uncertain. The TCR comes from a woman between 55 and 75 years old in a cohort exposed to, infected with or recovered from COVID-19 (not recorded which). Sequenced sample: PBMCs or T cells enriched from blood (not recorded which). The CDR3: CASSLPHRTNQPQHF. The CDR3 region has the DNA TGTGCCAGCAGTTTACCGCACCGCACTAATCAGCCCCAGCATTTT.